Below, one T cell receptor (beta chain) is given with its context. This record comes from a study of blood T cell repertoires in COVID-19. Across the study: COVID-19 samples from acute and convalescent phases originated in the United States, Italy and Spain. Sources were T cells, B-cell-depleted T cells, or PBMCs; the material itself was cDNA or gDNA.

Germline CDR1 and CDR2: MDHEN and SYDVKM. V was shortened by 1 base and J by 8 bases, with 23 bases between the two germline ends. This CDR3 region has 18 residues. In the original analysis: By means of reference gene primer amplification, nucleated cell counts were estimated. TCRdb's table, derived via immunoSEQ multiplex PCR, lists solely in-frame clones and lacks some. The V and J calls and clone size are taken from that table; D and trimming were inferred from the DNA. The sample contains 150,000 or so clones, 84% of which appear only once. The source is a woman older than 75 with acute or convalescent COVID-19. Sequenced input: peripheral blood. This chain uses TRBV28 with TRBJ1-4, with D possibly being TRBD1 (5 bases). The CDR3 loop reads CASSLLKGSAGFGEKLFF. CDR3 in DNA: TGTGCCAGCAGTTTATTAAAGGGGTCGGCGGGGTTTGGGGAAAAACTGTTTTTT.